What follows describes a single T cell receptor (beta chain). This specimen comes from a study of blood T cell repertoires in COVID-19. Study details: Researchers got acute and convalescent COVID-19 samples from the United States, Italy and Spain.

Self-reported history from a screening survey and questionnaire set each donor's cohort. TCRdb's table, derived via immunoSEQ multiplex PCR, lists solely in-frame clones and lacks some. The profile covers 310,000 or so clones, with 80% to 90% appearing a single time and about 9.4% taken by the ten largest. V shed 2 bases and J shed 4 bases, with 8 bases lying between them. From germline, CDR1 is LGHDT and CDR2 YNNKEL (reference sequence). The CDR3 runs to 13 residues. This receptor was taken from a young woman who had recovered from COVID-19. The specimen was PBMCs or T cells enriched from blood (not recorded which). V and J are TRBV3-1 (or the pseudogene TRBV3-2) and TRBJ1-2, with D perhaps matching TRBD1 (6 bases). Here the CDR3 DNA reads TGTGCCAGCAGCCAACAGGGGATCTATGGCTACACCTTC. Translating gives CASSQQGIYGYTF.